Below are 19 T cell receptor beta chains sequenced from a single sample in a study of control samples from healthy donors and cancer patients. Produced via immunoSEQ multiplex PCR; TCRdb's table is partial and in-frame only. The sample yields about 120,000 clones, about nine tenths seen once. Sequencing was carried out using blood. These receptors all come from a woman aged 50 to 60 in good health.

The count of this clone is one. The chain has TRBV10-1 and TRBJ1-4; D is unclear. The ends were cut back, 10 bases at V and 8 bases at J, with 20 bases in the middle. Germline-derived CDR1 and CDR2 are WNHNN and SYGVQD (reference sequence). The CDR3 is 14 amino acids. The CDR3 DNA reads as TGCGCCACCCTCATCCCTCGGCCAAGAGAAAAACTGTTTTTT. Its protein product is CATLIPRPREKLFF.

The chain uses TRBV12-3 or TRBV12-4 and TRBJ1-2; possibly TRBD1 for D (5 bases). Trimming took 2 bases from V and 6 from J, leaving 10 bases between them. This CDR3 region has 13 residues. This CDR3 reads CASSLRGLDGYTF. DNA of the CDR3: TGTGCCAGCAGTTTAAGGGGTCTGGATGGCTACACCTTC.

The chain recombines TRBV28 with TRBJ2-2, with 11 bases matching TRBD1. The germline gives CDR1 MDHEN, CDR2 SYDVKM. With 4 bases clipped from V and 3 bases from J, the junction kept 1 base outside the gene matches. This CDR3 is 15 amino acids long. The CDR3 protein is CASSSGQGDTGELFF. In DNA form, the CDR3 reads TGTGCCAGCAGTTCGGGACAGGGGGACACCGGGGAGCTGTTTTTT. Looking up the rest from reference TRBV28 and TRBJ2-2 gives the full variable domain: DVKVTQSSRYLVKRTGEKVFLECVQDMDHENMFWYRQDPGLGLRLIYFSYDVKMKEKGDIPEGYSVSREKKERFSLILESASTNQTSMYLCASSSGQGDTGELFFGEGSRLTVL.

The J gene is TRBJ2-1, the V gene TRBV11-2; 9 bases line up with TRBD2. CDR1 is SGHAT and CDR2 is FQNNGV in the germline V gene. J was trimmed by 14 bases and V by 4 bases; bases with no gene match: 18. The CDR3 runs 16 residues. The CDR3 DNA follows: TGTGCCAGCAGCTCCACCTCAGGTAGCGGGAGCTACGAGAAGTTCTTC. This gives the protein CASSSTSGSGSYEKFF.

This chain links TRBV24-1 with TRBJ1-2; 11 bases map to TRBD1. The CDR3 consists of 15 residues. The germline V gene encodes CDR1 KGHDR and CDR2 SFDVKD. The ends lost 3 bases at V and 5 bases at J; junction bases unmatched: 4. The CDR3 coding sequence is TGTGCCACCAGTGATAGGACAGGGGGCGATTATGGCTACACCTTC. It codes for CATSDRTGGDYGYTF.

The V call is TRBV21-1, the J call TRBJ1-2; TRBD1, as called in the table, went unchecked against the DNA. TRBV21-1 is a documented pseudogene. The CDR3 is 15 amino acids. The CDR3 is CASSIRDRGNYGYTF. CDR3 nucleotides: TGTGCCAGCAGCATTCGGGACAGGGGGAATTATGGCTACACCTTC.

The rearrangement uses TRBV19 and TRBJ2-2, with TRBD2 matching over 7 bases. The V gene's germline CDR1 is LNHDA and CDR2 SQIVND (reference sequence). V dropped 3 bases and J dropped 4; count of bases not matched to a gene: 5. This CDR3 is built from 15 residues. The CDR3 DNA reads TGTGCCAGTAGTATCGGGAGGTCGGTCACCGGGGAGCTGTTTTTT. Its protein is CASSIGRSVTGELFF.

This clone appeared once. The chain uses TRBV5-1 and TRBJ1-2; no reliable D call. V dropped 1 base and J dropped 3 bases, with 13 bases sitting between them. Germline CDR1 is SGHRS and CDR2 is YFSETQ. The CDR3 loop spans 15 amino acids. In nucleotides, the CDR3 is TGCGCCAGCAGCTTGTCCGAGCCCCGGGACTATGGCTACACCTTC. Amino acid sequence: CASSLSEPRDYGYTF.

V is TRBV7-9 and J is TRBJ1-3, with TRBD1 as a possible D gene (6 bases). The V end was cut by 3 bases, the J end by 0 bases, with 12 bases between. Germline CDR1 reads SEHNR; CDR2 reads FQNEAQ (reference sequence). The CDR3 has 16 residues. The CDR3 DNA sequence: TGTGCCAGCAGCTTCTCCCTGGGGGCCTCTGGAAACACCATATATTTT. Translation gives CASSFSLGASGNTIYF.

The chain joins TRBV29-1 to TRBJ1-1; D uncertain. CDR1 and CDR2 (germline): SQVTM, ANQGSEA. CDR3 length: 11 residues. With 5 bases removed from V and 7 bases from J, the gap between germline ends came to 11 bases. DNA for the CDR3: TGCAGCGTTTGGGAGGAGGGTGAAGCTTTCTTT. This sequence encodes CSVWEEGEAFF.

This chain links TRBV29-1 with TRBJ1-2, with TRBD1 matching over 8 bases. The junction had 6 bases not matched to a gene; V was cut back by 2 bases and J by 4 bases. This CDR3 spans 14 amino acids. Germline CDR1 reads SQVTM; CDR2 reads ANQGSEA. In DNA form, the CDR3 reads TGCAGCGTTGAAAGGGACAGGTCCTTCTATGGCTACACCTTC. It specifies CSVERDRSFYGYTF.

The gene calls are TRBV14 and TRBJ2-7, with 11 bases identical to TRBD1. Germline V gives CDR1 SGHDN, CDR2 FVKESK. J was trimmed by 2 bases and V by 8 bases; bases with no gene match: 2. This CDR3 has 13 residues. In DNA, the CDR3 is TGTGCCAGCCGGGGACAGGGGGCCTACGAGCAGTACTTC. Translated: CASRGQGAYEQYF.

Note on this clone: At one boundary the junction diverges from the germline segment, which might be a read error. Other DNA sequences in this sample translate to the same CDR3. V is TRBV29-1 and J is TRBJ2-7, with D perhaps being TRBD1 or TRBD2 (5 bases each). Germline V CDR1 and CDR2: SQVTM, ANQGSEA. CDR3 length equals 14 residues. The CDR3 nucleotides read TGCAGCGTAGAAGGGACGGGTGAATCCTACGAGCAGTACTTC. Its protein is CSVEGTGESYEQYF.

The V gene is TRBV21-1, the J gene TRBJ2-1. TRBV21-1 is reported as a pseudogene. The CDR3 length is 16 residues. Here the CDR3 DNA reads TGTGCCAGCTTTGATATAGGGTCTTTTTTCTACAATGAGCAGTTCTTC. Residues: CASFDIGSFFYNEQFF.

The V gene is TRBV20-1, the J gene TRBJ1-1, with D uncertain. V lost 6 bases to trimming and J lost 2 bases, with 7 bases between them. CDR1 is DFQATT, CDR2 SNEGSKA, per germline (reference sequence). CDR3 size: 11 residues. CDR3 loop: CSARLNTEAFF. The DNA of the CDR3 is TGCAGTGCACGACTAAACACTGAAGCTTTCTTT.

The chain joins TRBV9 to TRBJ2-2; a weak D match, TRBD1 (6 bases). Trimming took off 4 bases at V and 2 bases at J, with 15 bases between the two ends. The germline V gene has CDR1 SGDLS and CDR2 YYNGEE. CDR3 length: 16 residues. CDR3 nucleotide sequence: TGTGCCAGCAGCCCACATGAGGGACACAACACCGGGGAGCTGTTTTTT. Translated: CASSPHEGHNTGELFF. Together with reference TRBV9 and TRBJ2-2, the CDR3 gives the full variable domain: DSGVTQTPKHLITATGQRVTLRCSPRSGDLSVYWYQQSLDQGLQFLIQYYNGEERAKGNILERFSAQQFPDLHSELNLSSLELGDSALYFCASSPHEGHNTGELFFGEGSRLTVL.

The J gene is TRBJ2-3, the V gene TRBV19, with 16 positions matching TRBD2. Germline V gene data show CDR1 as LNHDA and CDR2 as SQIVND (reference sequence). This CDR3 has 18 residues. The trim removed 3 bases at V and 7 bases at J, leaving 10 bases unmatched. As DNA, the CDR3 is TGTGCCAGTAGTATCTACATAGGGACTAGCGGGAGGGCCCATACGCAGTATTTT. It codes for CASSIYIGTSGRAHTQYF.

This clone has only a few counts. V gene TRBV4-2 combines with J gene TRBJ2-1; TRBD2 matches 11 bases. The CDR3 sequence is 20 residues long. Germline V gene data show CDR1 as LGHNA and CDR2 as YNFKEQ. Trimming cost V 0 bases and J 0 bases; bases outside gene matches: 10. CDR3 sequence reads: CASSQEGLAGGPSSYNEQFF. The DNA of the CDR3 is TGTGCCAGCAGCCAAGAAGGGCTAGCGGGGGGACCCAGCTCCTACAATGAGCAGTTCTTC.

J is TRBJ1-5 and V is TRBV18; D perhaps matches TRBD1 (5 bases). Trimming pared 1 base from V and 0 bases from J, leaving 10 bases between. Germline lookup yields CDR1 KGHSH and CDR2 LQKENI. This CDR3 is built from 16 residues. CDR3 coding DNA: TGTGCCAGCTCACCACGGGGGGGAGATAGCAATCAGCCCCAGCATTTT. Its protein product is CASSPRGGDSNQPQHF.